The T cell receptor (beta chain) described here comes from a study of blood T cell repertoires in COVID-19. The protocol was immunoSEQ multiplex PCR, while the TCRdb copy is restricted to in-frame clones and leaves out a portion. The sample lists 200,000 to 250,000 clones; about 91% were seen once. The CDR3 sequence is 15 residues long. Losses at the gene ends were 1 base for V and 5 bases for J; bases not matched to a gene: 5. Germline V gene lookup returns CDR1 LGHNT and CDR2 FRNRAP. This sequence joins TRBV12-5 and TRBJ2-5; 9 bases agree with TRBD2. Sequencing input: peripheral blood. The source is a man between 25 and 39 years old with acute or convalescent COVID-19. CDR3 bases: TGTGCTAGTGGTTTGGGTAGCGGGGGAATTGAGACCCAGTACTTC. Protein: CASGLGSGGIETQYF.